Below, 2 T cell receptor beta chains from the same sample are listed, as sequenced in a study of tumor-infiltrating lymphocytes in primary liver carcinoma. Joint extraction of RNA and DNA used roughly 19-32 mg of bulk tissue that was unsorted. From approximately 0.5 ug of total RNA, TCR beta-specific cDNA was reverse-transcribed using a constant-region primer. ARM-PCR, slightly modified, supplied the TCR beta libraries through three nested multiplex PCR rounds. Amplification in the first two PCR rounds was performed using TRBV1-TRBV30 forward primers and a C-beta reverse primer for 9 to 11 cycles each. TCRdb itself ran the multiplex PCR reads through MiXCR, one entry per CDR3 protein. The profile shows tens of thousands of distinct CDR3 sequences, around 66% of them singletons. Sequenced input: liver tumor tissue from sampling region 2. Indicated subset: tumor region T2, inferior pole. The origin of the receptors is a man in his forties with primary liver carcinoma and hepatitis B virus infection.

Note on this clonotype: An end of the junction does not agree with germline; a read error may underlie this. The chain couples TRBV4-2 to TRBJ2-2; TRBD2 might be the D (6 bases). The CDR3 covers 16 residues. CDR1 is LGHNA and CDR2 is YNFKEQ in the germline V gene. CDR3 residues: CASSQECREYTGELFF. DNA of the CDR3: TGTGCCAGCAGCCAAGAATGTCGGGAGTACACCGGGGAGCTATTTTTT.

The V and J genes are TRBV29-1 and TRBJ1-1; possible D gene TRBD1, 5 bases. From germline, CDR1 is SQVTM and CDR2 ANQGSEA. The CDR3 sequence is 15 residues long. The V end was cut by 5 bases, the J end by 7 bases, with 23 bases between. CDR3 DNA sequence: TGCAGCGTTTCCGTAGGGTGGGGCAAGAAAATTGAAGCTTTCTTT. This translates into CSVSVGWGKKIEAFF.